These 32 T cell receptor beta chains originate from one sample sequenced in a study of cytomegalovirus exposure and HLA in healthy donors. The study ran its PCR with 60 Vbeta and 13 Jbeta primers. TCRdb's table, derived via immunoSEQ multiplex PCR, lists solely in-frame clones and lacks some. The table includes roughly 170,000 clones, about 85% detected once. The material sequenced was PBMCs. All receptors derive from a woman aged 45-59 years in good health and CMV-seropositive.

On this clone itself: At one end the junction does not follow the germline gene, possibly because of a read error. CDR3 DNA: TGTGCCAGCAGCATAACAGGGACAACTGAAGCTTTCTTT. Protein product: CASSITGTTEAFF. J is TRBJ1-1 and V is TRBV7-3, with D perhaps matching TRBD1 (6 bases). CDR1 and CDR2 (germline): SGHTA, FQGTGA. The CDR3 extends over 13 amino acids.

The chain employs TRBV9 and TRBJ2-7; 12 bases map to TRBD2. V shed 4 bases and J 4 bases; nucleotides not matched to a gene: 6. The CDR3 consists of 15 residues. Germline values: CDR1 SGDLS, CDR2 YYNGEE. CDR3 coding DNA: TGTGCCAGCAGCCCCGGGACTAGCGGGTATTACGAGCAGTACTTC. This encodes CASSPGTSGYYEQYF.

This chain joins TRBV6-5 and TRBJ1-6, with 7 bases fitting TRBD1. Germline-derived CDR1 and CDR2 are MNHEY and SVGAGI. V trimming: 11 bases; J trimming: 5 bases; junction bases outside the gene matches: 6. The CDR3 totals 13 residues. The CDR3 DNA is TGTGCCGCCTGGGGACAGAATAATTCACCCCTCCACTTT. Amino acid sequence: CAAWGQNNSPLHF.

This sequence joins TRBV7-8 and TRBJ2-3; D not certain. V gave up 6 bases and J gave up 2 bases, with 18 bases separating them. The CDR3 has 16 residues. Germline assignment: CDR1 SGHVS and CDR2 FQNEAQ. CDR3 sequence: CASRLIRFSATDTQYF. The CDR3 bases are TGTGCCAGCAGACTCATTCGGTTTTCCGCCACAGATACGCAGTATTTT.

This clone was recorded once. The chain has TRBV4-2 and TRBJ2-3; 15 bases line up with TRBD2. Germline CDR1 LGHNA, CDR2 YNFKEQ. The CDR3 has 17 amino acids. After removal of 4 bases from V and 2 bases from J, the junction contained 4 bases not matched to a gene. CDR3 nucleotide sequence: TGTGCCAGCAGCCTTGGACTAGCGGGGGGGTTCACAGATACGCAGTATTTT. It encodes CASSLGLAGGFTDTQYF.

The J gene is TRBJ1-2, the V gene TRBV6-4; 9 nucleotides match TRBD1. This CDR3 contains 15 residues. Trimming took 0 bases from V and 8 from J; bases not matched to a gene: 7. From germline, CDR1 is MRHNA and CDR2 SNTAGT. CDR3 DNA sequence: TGTGCCAGCAGTGACTCAACGGGACAGGGAGAGGGCTACACCTTC. Translated: CASSDSTGQGEGYTF.

The chain carries TRBV7-2 and TRBJ2-7; no reliable D call. The V gene lost 3 bases and the J gene lost 1 base, with 13 bases spanning the gap. CDR1 is SGHTA, CDR2 FQGNSA, per germline. The CDR3 totals 15 residues. CDR3 in DNA: TGTGCCAGCAGCTTGATCGTCGAGAGGTCCTACGAGCAGTACTTC. Its translation: CASSLIVERSYEQYF.

The chain combines TRBV10-3 with TRBJ2-5, with 7 bases that match TRBD1. Germline V gene lookup returns CDR1 ENHRY and CDR2 SYGVKD. The CDR3 contains 14 residues. Germline trimming cut 4 bases from V and 2 bases from J; bases unmatched to any gene: 4. CDR3 region: CAISVRDRQETQYF. The CDR3 coding sequence is TGTGCCATCAGTGTCCGGGACAGACAAGAGACCCAGTACTTC.

The rearrangement uses TRBV5-4 and TRBJ1-2, with 8 bases aligning to TRBD1. V lost 2 bases, J lost 8 bases, and 8 bases stayed unmatched. Looked up from germline, CDR1 is SGHNT and CDR2 is YYREEE (reference sequence). The CDR3 is 14 amino acids. The CDR3 sequence is CASSFRDRNMGYTF. The CDR3 DNA follows: TGTGCCAGCAGCTTCCGGGACAGGAACATGGGCTACACCTTC.

The rearrangement joins TRBV7-2 to TRBJ2-3, with unresolved D. Germline lookup yields CDR1 SGHTA and CDR2 FQGNSA. Trimming took 10 bases from V and 2 from J, leaving 10 bases between them. The CDR3 extends over 12 amino acids. In DNA form, the CDR3 reads TGTGCCACCTCCCCAGACACAGATACGCAGTATTTT. Residues: CATSPDTDTQYF.

This chain uses TRBV27 with TRBJ1-1, with unresolved D. The V and J ends lost 3 bases and 1 base respectively, with 15 bases between them. Germline V gene data show CDR1 as MNHEY and CDR2 as SMNVEV (reference sequence). The CDR3 totals 16 residues. CDR3 DNA: TGTGCCAGCAGTTTCGATGGCCCGGGAGAGAACACTGAAGCTTTCTTT. Translation gives CASSFDGPGENTEAFF.

There are a few counts of this clone. One end of the junction fails to match germline, which may point to a read error. The V and J genes are TRBV7-9 and TRBJ1-1, with D uncertain. Germline V gene sequence: CDR1 SEHNR, CDR2 FQNEAQ (reference sequence). CDR3 length: 14 residues. CDR3 protein: CSSSLGRMNTEAFF. In nucleotides, the CDR3 is TGTTCCAGCAGCTTAGGGCGGATGAACACTGAAGCTTTCTTT.

The chain carries TRBV6-1 and TRBJ1-1; 7 nucleotides match TRBD1. V lost 6 bases to trimming and J lost 3 bases; unmatched junction nucleotides: 4. The CDR3 consists of 13 residues. Germline V gene lookup returns CDR1 MNHNS and CDR2 SASEGT. CDR3 in DNA: TGTGCCAGCAGAGACAGGGAGGACACTGAAGCTTTCTTT. This sequence encodes CASRDREDTEAFF.

The chain employs TRBV7-9 and TRBJ2-7; D is unclear. Germline assignment: CDR1 SEHNR and CDR2 FQNEAQ (reference sequence). V lost 0 bases and J 6 bases, leaving 12 bases between the germline ends. The CDR3 sequence is 14 residues long. CDR3 in amino acids: CASSLARKGSEQYF. In DNA, the CDR3 is TGTGCCAGCAGCTTAGCGCGGAAAGGATCCGAGCAGTACTTC.

The chain carries TRBV28 and TRBJ2-7; TRBD2 matches 8 bases. Germline assignment: CDR1 MDHEN and CDR2 SYDVKM. V dropped 6 bases and J dropped 1; count of bases not matched to a gene: 5. The CDR3 has 14 amino acids. DNA for the CDR3: TGTGCCAGCAGACCCAGCGGGGGATCCTACGAGCAGTACTTC. It specifies CASRPSGGSYEQYF.

The rearrangement links TRBV4-3 to TRBJ2-5; 9 positions match TRBD1. Germline assignment: CDR1 LGHNA and CDR2 YSLEER. This CDR3 comprises 14 residues. J gave up 5 bases and V 2 bases, and 3 bases lay outside the gene matches. The CDR3 reads CASSQMTGGETQYF. CDR3 bases: TGCGCCAGCAGCCAAATGACAGGGGGGGAGACCCAGTACTTC.

For this clone: The same CDR3 arises from other DNA sequences in this sample as well. The rearrangement links TRBV7-9 to TRBJ1-2; 7 positions match TRBD1. The CDR3 is 13 residues long. Germline V gene sequence: CDR1 SEHNR, CDR2 FQNEAQ (reference sequence). The ends lost 6 bases at V and 2 bases at J; junction bases unmatched: 3. The CDR3 loop is CASSLGQNYGYTF. In DNA form, the CDR3 reads TGTGCCAGCAGTTTGGGACAGAACTATGGCTACACCTTC.

The rearrangement joins TRBV27 to TRBJ1-2; 10 nucleotides line up with TRBD1. The CDR3 covers 14 residues. The V gene's germline CDR1 is MNHEY and CDR2 SMNVEV (reference sequence). The trim removed 6 bases at V and 4 bases at J, leaving 5 bases unmatched. The CDR3 bases are TGTGCCAGCAGCCCCGGGACAGGGGCCTATGGCTACACCTTC. Translation: CASSPGTGAYGYTF.

This clone was seen more than once but under ten times. Compared with germline, one end of the junction differs, possibly owing to a read error. The chain carries TRBV7-7 and TRBJ2-1; TRBD2 agrees at 8 bases. The length of the CDR3 is 13 residues. Germline CDR1 SSHAT, CDR2 FNYEAQ (reference sequence). CDR3 sequence reads: CASSLGTSNEQFF. CDR3 in DNA: TGTGCTAGCAGCTTGGGGACTAGTAATGAGCAGTTCTTC.

V is TRBV5-4 and J is TRBJ2-7; no clear D. The CDR3 totals 13 residues. Deletions cut 5 bases from V and 1 base from J, with 10 bases between. Germline assignment: CDR1 SGHNT and CDR2 YYREEE (reference sequence). The CDR3 sequence is CASRSYSSYEQYF. The DNA of the CDR3 is TGTGCCAGCAGATCCTACAGTTCCTACGAGCAGTACTTC.

J is TRBJ2-2 and V is TRBV5-6, with 13 bases fitting TRBD2. The CDR3 totals 15 residues. V lost 4 bases, J lost 5 bases, and 2 bases stayed unmatched. CDR1 SGHDT and CDR2 YYEEEE come from the germline V gene. This CDR3 is CASSQTSGRTGELFF. The CDR3, as DNA: TGTGCCAGCAGCCAGACTAGCGGGAGGACCGGGGAGCTGTTTTTT.

The chain combines TRBV30 with TRBJ2-7; tentatively, D is TRBD1 (5 bases). V lost 4 bases and J lost 2, with 18 bases in between. Germline CDR1 GTSNPN, CDR2 SVGIG (reference sequence). The CDR3 runs to 15 residues. The CDR3 spells CAWKGQGNIPYEQYF. CDR3 nucleotide sequence: TGTGCCTGGAAGGGCCAGGGAAATATTCCCTACGAGCAGTACTTC.

The V call is TRBV14, the J call TRBJ1-1; D remains ambiguous. The CDR3 length is 14 residues. Germline V gene data show CDR1 as SGHDN and CDR2 as FVKESK. V was shortened by 0 bases and J by 3 bases, with 8 bases between the two germline ends. Here the CDR3 DNA reads TGTGCCAGCAGCCAAGATTGGGCTTACACTGAAGCTTTCTTT. Translation: CASSQDWAYTEAFF.

The V and J genes are TRBV18 and TRBJ1-1; 7 nucleotides match TRBD1. Germline CDR1 reads KGHSH; CDR2 reads LQKENI. V trimming: 6 bases; J trimming: 2 bases; junction bases outside the gene matches: 6. The CDR3 extends over 14 amino acids. This chain's CDR3 is CASSAGTDNTEAFF. The CDR3 bases are TGTGCCAGCTCGGCCGGGACAGATAACACTGAAGCTTTCTTT.

V is TRBV4-3 and J is TRBJ2-2; no clear D gene. CDR1 and CDR2 from the germline V gene are LGHNA and YSLEER. The V and J ends lost 0 bases and 7 bases respectively, with 18 bases between them. This CDR3 region has 17 residues. The CDR3 DNA reads as TGCGCCAGCAGCCAAGACACGACCCTACCCCCGGGCGGGGAGCTGTTTTTT. Translated: CASSQDTTLPPGGELFF.

This chain uses TRBV6-5 with TRBJ1-2; D ambiguous. The CDR3 totals 14 residues. The ends were cut back, 5 bases at V and 7 bases at J, with 17 bases in the middle. From germline, CDR1 is MNHEY and CDR2 SVGAGI. CDR3 in amino acids: CASSITGDFVGYTF. The CDR3 DNA reads TGTGCCAGCAGTATAACGGGAGACTTTGTTGGCTACACCTTC.

The genes are TRBV11-3 and TRBJ2-1; 7 nucleotides match TRBD2. The germline CDR1 and CDR2 sequences are SGHNT and YENEEA. The CDR3 consists of 15 residues. Trimming cost V 5 bases and J 5 bases; bases outside gene matches: 9. In DNA form, the CDR3 reads TGTGCCAGCAGCCTACGACCGGGACTAAACAATGAGCAGTTCTTC. Translation gives CASSLRPGLNNEQFF. The entire variable domain, with the rest obtained from reference TRBV11-3 and TRBJ2-1, is as follows: EAGVVQSPRYKIIEKKQPVAFWCNPISGHNTLYWYLQNLGQGPELLIRYENEEAVDDSQLPKDRFSAERLKGVDSTLKIQPAELGDSAVYLCASSLRPGLNNEQFFGPGTRLTVL.

V is TRBV5-5 and J is TRBJ2-3; 7 bases are shared with TRBD1. With 2 bases clipped from V and 2 bases from J, the junction kept 2 bases outside the gene matches. The CDR3 consists of 14 residues. Germline CDR1 and CDR2: SGHKS and YYEKEE (reference sequence). The CDR3 loop is CASSFGTATDTQYF. CDR3 bases: TGTGCCAGCAGCTTCGGGACAGCCACAGATACGCAGTATTTT.

This chain links TRBV7-2 with TRBJ2-1; tentatively, D is TRBD1 (6 bases). The CDR3 contains 17 residues. Trimming removed 0 bases from V and 0 bases from J, with 12 bases in between. Germline V CDR1 and CDR2: SGHTA, FQGNSA. CDR3 amino acids: CASSLAPLGASYNEQFF. CDR3 nucleotide sequence: TGTGCCAGCAGCTTAGCTCCGCTGGGGGCCTCCTACAATGAGCAGTTCTTC.

V gene TRBV7-2 combines with J gene TRBJ1-1; perhaps TRBD1 as D (5 bases). Germline V gene data show CDR1 as SGHTA and CDR2 as FQGNSA. V was clipped by 4 bases and J by 3 bases, with 9 bases between them. This CDR3 has 13 amino acids. For the CDR3, the DNA is TGTGCCAGCAGCTCCAAGACAGACACTGAAGCTTTCTTT. This sequence encodes CASSSKTDTEAFF.

This clone was counted between two and nine times. The DNA for the CDR3 is TGCACTTTGTCAAGCGCGGGGGAGCAGTACTTC. Translating it yields CTLSSAGEQYF. The gene calls are TRBV20-1 and TRBJ2-7; a weak D match, TRBD2 (6 bases). This CDR3 has 11 amino acids. The V gene's germline CDR1 is DFQATT and CDR2 SNEGSKA (reference sequence).

V is TRBV6-5 and J is TRBJ2-7; TRBD2 aligns across 12 bases. The CDR3 contains 15 residues. The V gene's germline CDR1 is MNHEY and CDR2 SVGAGI. Trimming took 5 bases from V and 0 from J; bases not matched to a gene: 2. DNA for the CDR3: TGTGCCAGCAGTCCTAGCGGGAGGGCCTCCTACGAGCAGTACTTC. This translates into CASSPSGRASYEQYF.